This T cell receptor beta chain was sequenced for a study of identical twins. Trimming took 4 bases from V and 7 from J, leaving 10 bases between them. CDR3 size: 12 residues. From germline, CDR1 is SGDLS and CDR2 YYNGEE. TCRdb recomputed calls from the 5' RACE reads with MiXCR, one row per CDR3 protein. The data hold under 800,000 distinct CDR3 sequences, with 21% observed a single time. This clonotype was recorded a few times. This same sample was also taken into another study, of T cells expressing NK-cell markers.

This TCR came from a woman aged 18-30 years in good health. The genes are TRBV9 and TRBJ2-3; a weak D match, TRBD2 (6 bases). Input material: PBMCs. CDR3 sequence: CASSSRGNTQYF. In DNA, the CDR3 is TGTGCCAGCAGCTCCCGGGGGAATACGCAGTATTTT.